This record covers a single TCR beta chain. The use of a sample-barcoded 5' primer and a J-beta primer mix characterized a second PCR of about 7 to 12 cycles. From each sample, at least 3 million paired-end reads containing CDR3 were obtained. MiXCR, applied by TCRdb to the 5' RACE reads, yields one record per CDR3 protein. The sample records nearly 800,000 distinct CDR3 sequences, around 50% being singletons. This CDR3 contains 13 residues. Trimming took 6 bases from V and 6 from J; bases not matched to a gene: 7. The data stem from a study of blood T cells in healthy people across ages. Extraction of total RNA produced a minimum of 6 micrograms from each sample.

The clonotype originates from a man aged 35-49 years in good health. The sample consisted of blood. The V gene is TRBV12-3 or TRBV12-4, the J gene TRBJ2-5; TRBD1 aligns across 7 bases. CDR3 protein: CASSWGQLQTQYF. DNA for the CDR3: TGTGCCAGCAGCTGGGGACAGTTGCAGACCCAGTACTTC.